This T cell receptor (beta chain) was identified in a study of blood T cell repertoires in COVID-19. Looking at the study overall: Some COVID-19 samples were acute and others convalescent; all came from the United States, Italy and Spain. The analysed material was cDNA or gDNA that came from T cells, B-cell-depleted T cells, or PBMCs.

In the source study's methods: Reference gene primers were amplified, and this amplification served to estimate nucleated cell counts. Sequencing was performed with immunoSEQ multiplex PCR; in TCRdb, only in-frame clones are kept and a portion is missing. Clone size and V and J calls were adopted from that table, with D and trimming inferred from the DNA. Among roughly 36,000 clones listed, 85% were seen once. This CDR3 has 13 amino acids. The chain has TRBV21-1 and TRBJ2-2; the table's D call, TRBD2, was not checked against the DNA. TRBV21-1 is reported as a pseudogene. Sequencing was carried out using peripheral blood. This TCR was recovered from a man in his 60s with active COVID-19. The CDR3, as DNA: TGTGCCAGCAGCAAACTAAGAGGCGGGGAGCTGTTTTTT. As protein: CASSKLRGGELFF.